These T cell receptor beta chains were read from a single sample in a study of CD8 T cells in Susac syndrome. TCRdb re-analysed the immunoSEQ multiplex PCR reads in MiXCR, keeping a single row per CDR3 protein. This sample has hundreds of thousands of distinct CDR3 sequences, with approximately 92% found just once. What was sequenced was CD4+ T cells from PBMCs. The source is a human donor with multiple sclerosis. The CDR3 runs from the conserved cysteine through the conserved F or W. The D gene is left open where the match is weak. Clone size is not always given. Where it is, it says once, few, many or a class for expanded clones.

j_gene | d_gene | abundance | v_gene | CDR3nt | CDR3aa
TRBJ2-4 | - | - | TRBV5-4 | TGTGCCAGCAGCTTGATGGTGGGGGATGCCAAAAACATTCAGTACTTC | CASSLMVGDAKNIQYF
TRBJ2-5 | TRBD2 | - | TRBV19 | TGTGCCAGTAAACGGACTAGCGGCCAAGAGACCCAGTACTTC | CASKRTSGQETQYF
TRBJ1-2 | - | - | TRBV6-1 | TGTGCCAGCAGTGAAGCGCAATATGGCTACACCTTC | CASSEAQYGYTF
TRBJ1-1 | TRBD1 | - | TRBV7-3 | TGTGCCAGCAGCTCGAACAGGGGGGTAGCTTTCTTT | CASSSNRGVAFF
TRBJ2-3 | TRBD2 | few | TRBV29-1 | TGCAGCGTTGGAGCGGGAGCCACAGATACGCAGTATTTT | CSVGAGATDTQYF
TRBJ1-1 | - | - | TRBV3-1 | TGTGCCAGCAGCCGGGACCTATCGGGGGACACTGAAGCTTTCTTT | CASSRDLSGDTEAFF
TRBJ2-3 | - | - | TRBV25-1 | TGTGCCAGCAGTGAACCCCCGCAAGATACGCAGTATTTT | CASSEPPQDTQYF
TRBJ1-2 | - | - | TRBV18 | TGTGCCAGCTCACCACAGGGATTTTCCTATGGCTACACCTTC | CASSPQGFSYGYTF
TRBJ1-4 | - | - | TRBV19 | TGTGCCAGTAGTATACCACTTGCAACTAATGAAAAACTGTTTTTT | CASSIPLATNEKLFF
TRBJ2-5 | - | few | TRBV5-1 | TGCGCCAGCAGCTTGGAGGCTAGCAGGGAGACCCAGTACTTC | CASSLEASRETQYF
TRBJ1-2 | - | once | TRBV20-1 | TGCAGTGCCGGCTGGGGCATTAACTATGGCTACACCTTC | CSAGWGINYGYTF
TRBJ1-4 | - | - | TRBV7-7 | TGTGCTAGCAGCTTAGCAGGAGCGCCTAATGAAAAACTGTTTTTT | CASSLAGAPNEKLFF
TRBJ2-2 | TRBD2 | - | TRBV11-2 | TGTGCCAGCAGAGGAGGCCTAGCGGGGGGGATCGGGGAGCTGTTTTTT | CASRGGLAGGIGELFF
TRBJ2-5 | - | - | TRBV7-3 | TGTGCCAGCAGCCCCCAGGGTGGGGACGGGGAGACCCAGTACTTC | CASSPQGGDGETQYF
TRBJ1-2 | - | - | TRBV6-6 | TGTGCCAGCAGTGGAGGGGGGGGCTATGGCTACACCTTC | CASSGGGGYGYTF
TRBJ1-3 | - | - | TRBV30 | TGTGCCTGGAGTCCCTGGGAGCCTGGAAACACCATATATTTT | CAWSPWEPGNTIYF
TRBJ1-1 | - | few | TRBV9 | TGTGCCAGCAGCTTAAAGCCGAACACTGAAGCTTTCTTT | CASSLKPNTEAFF
TRBJ2-6 | - | - | TRBV23-1 | TGCGCCAGCAGTCCTGCGAAACAGGGCTCTGGGGCCAACGTCCTGACTTTC | CASSPAKQGSGANVLTF
TRBJ2-5 | - | - | TRBV11-2 | TGTGCCAGCAGCTTAGTTGGGACTTTCCAAGAGACCCAGTACTTC | CASSLVGTFQETQYF
TRBJ2-5 | - | - | TRBV5-4 | TGTGCCAGCAGCCCGATGGGAGAAGAGACCCAGTACTTC | CASSPMGEETQYF
TRBJ2-6 | - | - | TRBV27 | TGTGCCAGCAGTCTTTCCCCACCTAGACAGATCTCTGGGGCCAACGTCCTGACTTTC | CASSLSPPRQISGANVLTF
TRBJ2-3 | - | - | TRBV12-3/TRBV12-4 | TGTGCCAGCAGTCCACCGAGGAGGACAGATACGCAGTATTTT | CASSPPRRTDTQYF
TRBJ2-6 | - | - | TRBV28 | TGTGCCAGCAGTTTATCACAGTCTGGGGCCAACGTCCTGACTTTC | CASSLSQSGANVLTF
TRBJ2-7 | TRBD1 | - | TRBV27 | TGTGCCAGCTCCCGGACAGGGTCCAACGAGCAGTACTTC | CASSRTGSNEQYF
TRBJ1-1 | - | - | TRBV11-3 | TGTGCCAGCAGCCCGCTGGGAGGGGGAGGTGAAGCTTTCTTT | CASSPLGGGGEAFF
TRBJ2-2 | TRBD1 | - | TRBV29-1 | TGCAGCGTAGAATTCCGGGACAGGGCATCGGGGGAGCTGTTTTTT | CSVEFRDRASGELFF
TRBJ2-1 | TRBD2 | few | TRBV29-1 | TGCAGCGTTGGGAAGGCTAGCGGGGGGTCGGAGCAGTTCTTC | CSVGKASGGSEQFF
TRBJ1-4 | TRBD1 | - | TRBV7-9 | TGTGCCAGCAGCAGAGGACAGGGATCGTCGGAAAAACTGTTTTTT | CASSRGQGSSEKLFF
TRBJ2-7 | TRBD1 | - | TRBV29-1 | TGCAGCGTGACCGGGACAGACGAGCAGTACTTC | CSVTGTDEQYF
TRBJ2-6 | - | - | TRBV9 | TGTGCCAGCAGCGTAGGGTACAGCGGAGCCAACGTCCTGACTTTC | CASSVGYSGANVLTF
TRBJ1-6 | - | - | TRBV5-6 | TGTGCCAGCAGCCCCCGAGTGGCCCGAAATTCACCCCTCCACTTT | CASSPRVARNSPLHF
TRBJ2-1 | TRBD2 | once | TRBV5-1 | TGCGCCAGCAGCTTCGCGGGGGACTCCTACAATGAGCAGTTCTTC | CASSFAGDSYNEQFF
TRBJ1-1 | - | - | TRBV11-3 | TGTGCCAGCAGCTTACCTGCAGGGCGAATGAACACTGAAGCTTTCTTT | CASSLPAGRMNTEAFF
TRBJ1-6 | - | - | TRBV4-1 | TGCGCCAGCAGCCAAGGGGCAGGACGGAATAATTCACCCCTCCACTTT | CASSQGAGRNNSPLHF
TRBJ1-4 | - | - | TRBV10-3 | TGTGCCACCCGGGGGGCAACTAATGAAAAACTGTTTTTT | CATRGATNEKLFF
TRBJ2-7 | TRBD1 | - | TRBV20-1 | TGCAGTGCTAGCCTCCCGACAGGGCCTTATTCCGAGCAGTACTTC | CSASLPTGPYSEQYF
TRBJ2-4 | - | - | TRBV10-3 | TGTGCCACCCGCCAGACAGTTGGGGAAAACATTCAGTACTTC | CATRQTVGENIQYF
TRBJ2-5 | TRBD2 | - | TRBV19 | TGTGCCAGTAGTACAGCGGGAGGACCGCAAGAGACCCAGTACTTC | CASSTAGGPQETQYF
TRBJ2-6 | - | - | TRBV4-2 | TGTGCCAGCAGCCAAGATGAGGGGGCGGGAGGGGCCAACGTCCTGACTTTC | CASSQDEGAGGANVLTF
TRBJ2-3 | - | - | TRBV29-1 | TGCAGCGTCGACAACGCAGATACGCAGTATTTT | CSVDNADTQYF
TRBJ2-6 | TRBD1 | - | TRBV2 | TGTGCCAGCAGTGAGAGGACAGGGGCCTCTGGGGCCAACGTCCTGACTTTC | CASSERTGASGANVLTF
TRBJ1-5 | - | - | TRBV2 | TGTGCCAGCAGTGAACTACGGGATCAGCCCCAGCATTTT | CASSELRDQPQHF
TRBJ2-5 | TRBD1 | - | TRBV7-8 | TGTGCCAGCAGCACAGGACAGGGAGTAGGGGAGACCCAGTACTTC | CASSTGQGVGETQYF
TRBJ2-6 | TRBD2 | - | TRBV5-1 | TGCGCCAGCAGCTTGCAACTAGCGACCCGTTTCTCTGGGGCCAACGTCCTGACTTTC | CASSLQLATRFSGANVLTF
TRBJ1-2 | TRBD1 | - | TRBV12-3/TRBV12-4 | TGTGCCAGCAGTCCCCAGGGGGCAGATCGCTATGGCTACACCTTC | CASSPQGADRYGYTF
TRBJ2-2 | - | - | TRBV6-5 | TGTGCCAGCAGCCGTGGGAGCGGGGAGCTGTTTTTT | CASSRGSGELFF
TRBJ2-5 | - | - | TRBV20-1 | TGCAGTGCCCAAATAGGCGGGCGATGGGAGACCCAGTACTTC | CSAQIGGRWETQYF
TRBJ2-1 | TRBD2 | - | TRBV12-3/TRBV12-4 | TGTGCCAGCAGTTTGTCTAGCGGGGCTGGGGAGCAGTTCTTC | CASSLSSGAGEQFF
TRBJ2-7 | TRBD1 | - | TRBV24-1 | TGTGCCACCAGTGATGCTACGGGACAGGGGGACGAGCAGTACTTC | CATSDATGQGDEQYF
TRBJ1-1 | - | - | TRBV7-3 | TGTGCCAGCAGCCTGAAAACTGCAGGGCACGAGCAAGCTTTCTTT | CASSLKTAGHEQAFF
TRBJ1-5 | TRBD1 | - | TRBV20-1 | TGCAGTGCGGGACAGGGATTCAATCAGCCCCAGCATTTT | CSAGQGFNQPQHF
TRBJ2-1 | - | - | TRBV19 | TGTGCCACCCGGACCTACAATGAGCAGTTCTTC | CATRTYNEQFF
TRBJ2-7 | - | - | TRBV2 | TGTGCCAGCAGTATACCGGGGGACGAGCAGTACTTC | CASSIPGDEQYF
TRBJ2-6 | - | - | TRBV9 | TGTGCCAGCAGCGTAGGTCAGGGACGGGCCAACGTCCTGACTTTC | CASSVGQGRANVLTF
TRBJ2-3 | TRBD2 | - | TRBV2 | TGTGCCAGCAGTACACTAGCGGGGGGGCATACGCAGTATTTT | CASSTLAGGHTQYF
TRBJ2-5 | - | few | TRBV28 | TGTGCCAAACCTCGGGGCCCGAAAGAGACCCAGTACTTC | CAKPRGPKETQYF
TRBJ1-1 | TRBD1 | - | TRBV29-1 | TGCAGCGTTGATACAGGGGGCACTGAAGCTTTCTTT | CSVDTGGTEAFF
TRBJ1-2 | TRBD1 | - | TRBV30 | TGTGCCTGGAGTGCCGAGGACAGGGAAGAGAACTATGGCTACACCTTC | CAWSAEDREENYGYTF
TRBJ2-3 | TRBD1 | - | TRBV3-1 | TGTGCCAGCAGCCCCCGGGACAGGGGATCGGACGCAGATACGCAGTATTTT | CASSPRDRGSDADTQYF
TRBJ2-1 | - | few | TRBV12-3/TRBV12-4 | TGTGCCAGCAGTTTTTCCGGCTACAATGAGCAGTTCTTC | CASSFSGYNEQFF